This TCR beta chain was captured by sequencing in a study of cytomegalovirus exposure and HLA in healthy donors. The donors comprised healthy bone marrow donors. Concerning this clone: Its antigen is unidentified.

Researchers ran the PCR with 60 Vbeta and 13 Jbeta primers. Some clones are missing from TCRdb's copy, which holds only in-frame ones; the method was immunoSEQ multiplex PCR. The sample lists tens of thousands of clones, approximately 82% occurring once. Study observations and caveats: A few CMV-associated chains were confirmed in vitro to be specific for CMV antigens. Published work reported that the classifier diagnosed cytomegalovirus status with high specificity and sensitivity.

CDR3 size: 15 residues. Trimming removed 4 bases from V and 4 bases from J; junction bases left unmatched: 5. Germline V gene lookup returns CDR1 LNHDA and CDR2 SQIVND (reference sequence). This chain links TRBV19 with TRBJ2-2, with TRBD1 matching 8 bases. Sequenced input: PBMCs. This TCR derives from a man in his forties or fifties in good health and CMV-seronegative. The chain's CDR3 is CASSKQGGGTGELFF. CDR3 DNA: TGTGCCAGTAGTAAACAGGGGGGCGGCACCGGGGAGCTGTTTTTT.